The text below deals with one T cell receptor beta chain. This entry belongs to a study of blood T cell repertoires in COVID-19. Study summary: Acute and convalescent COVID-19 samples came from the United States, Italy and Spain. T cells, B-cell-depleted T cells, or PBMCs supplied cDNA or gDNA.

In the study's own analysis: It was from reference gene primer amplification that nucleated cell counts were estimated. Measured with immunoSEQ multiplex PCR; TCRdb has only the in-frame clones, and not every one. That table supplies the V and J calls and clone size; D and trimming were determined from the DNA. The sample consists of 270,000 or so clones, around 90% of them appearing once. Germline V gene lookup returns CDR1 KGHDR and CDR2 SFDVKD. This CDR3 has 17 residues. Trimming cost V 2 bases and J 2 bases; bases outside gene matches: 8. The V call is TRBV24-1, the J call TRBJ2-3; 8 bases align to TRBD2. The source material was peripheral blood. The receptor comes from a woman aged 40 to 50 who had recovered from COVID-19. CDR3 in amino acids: CATSDSILAAFTDTQYF. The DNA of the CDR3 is TGTGCCACCAGTGATTCGATACTAGCGGCGTTCACAGATACGCAGTATTTT.